The T cell receptor beta chain under discussion was sequenced for a study of blood T cell repertoires in COVID-19. Study as a whole: Both acute and convalescent COVID-19 samples were obtained from the United States, Italy and Spain. PBMCs, B-cell-depleted T cells, or T cells provided the cDNA or gDNA that made up the material.

Germline assignment: CDR1 SNHLY and CDR2 FYNNEI. The V end lost 8 bases, the J end lost 8 bases, and 10 bases lay between the germline ends. The CDR3 totals 11 residues. As processed by the authors: The authors estimated nucleated cell counts from reference gene primer amplification. TCRdb keeps only in-frame clones here, not all; method: immunoSEQ multiplex PCR. Clonal size and the V and J genes are those of that table, whereas D and trimming came from the DNA. The sample holds 20,000 to 30,000 clones, approximately 77% seen once. The genes are TRBV2 and TRBJ2-1, with D hard to call. This TCR was sampled from an elderly man with active or convalescent COVID-19. The sequencing sample was made of peripheral blood. CDR3 coding DNA: TGTGCCAGCGGCGGCAGCGATGAGCAGTTCTTC. Its translation is CASGGSDEQFF.